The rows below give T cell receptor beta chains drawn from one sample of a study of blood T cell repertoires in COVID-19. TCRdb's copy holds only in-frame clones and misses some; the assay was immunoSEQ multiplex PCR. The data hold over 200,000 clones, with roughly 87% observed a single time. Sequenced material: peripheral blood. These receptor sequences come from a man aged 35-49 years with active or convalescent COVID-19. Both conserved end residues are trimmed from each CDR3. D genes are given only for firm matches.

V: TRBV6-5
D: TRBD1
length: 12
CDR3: ASSRTGQGIGYT

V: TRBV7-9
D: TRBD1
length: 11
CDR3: ASSSPQGSGYT

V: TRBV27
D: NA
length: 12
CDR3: ASSLLGGHYGYT

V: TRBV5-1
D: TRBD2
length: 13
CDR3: ASSPLGSGTYEQY

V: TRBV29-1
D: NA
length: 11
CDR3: SVRLQNTGELF

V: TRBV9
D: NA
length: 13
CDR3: ASSHSGNSRNTIY

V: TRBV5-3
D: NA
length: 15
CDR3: ARSFLLRELTNSPLH

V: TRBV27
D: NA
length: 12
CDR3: ASSLLATNYGYT

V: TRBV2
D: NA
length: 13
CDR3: ASSEMYRDTDTQY

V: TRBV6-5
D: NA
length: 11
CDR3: ASITTANTEAF

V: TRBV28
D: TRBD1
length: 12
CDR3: ASRPPGQGGEQY

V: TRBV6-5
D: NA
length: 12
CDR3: ASSYGGLNYGYT

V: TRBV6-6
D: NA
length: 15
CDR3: ASSPPGTSRSYNEQF

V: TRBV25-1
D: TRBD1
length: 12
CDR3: ASSATGANQPQH

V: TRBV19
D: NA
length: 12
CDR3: ASNRAGMRTEAF

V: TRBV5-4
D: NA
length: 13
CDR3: ASSLARGDTGELF

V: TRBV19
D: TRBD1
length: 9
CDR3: ASGQGSEQY

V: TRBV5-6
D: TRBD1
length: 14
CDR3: ASSFTGVKRNTEAF

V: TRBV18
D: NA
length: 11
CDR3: ASSPTTNTEAF

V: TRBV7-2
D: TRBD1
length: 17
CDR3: ASSLPRGTGVLRNTEAF

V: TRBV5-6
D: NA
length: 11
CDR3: ASSYGRRETQY

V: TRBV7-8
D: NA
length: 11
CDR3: ASSLIGVTEAF

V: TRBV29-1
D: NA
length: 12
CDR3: SVEDGFLENTIY

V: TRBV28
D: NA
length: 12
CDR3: ASTTLWGGTEAF

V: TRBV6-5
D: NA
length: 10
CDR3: ASGQSHTEAF

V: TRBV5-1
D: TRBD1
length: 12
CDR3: ASSWGTENTEAF

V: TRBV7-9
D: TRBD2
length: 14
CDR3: ASSPRFSGATDTQY

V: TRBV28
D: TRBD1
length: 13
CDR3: ASSSPGQGIGELF

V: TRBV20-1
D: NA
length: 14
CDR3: SASTSGSSLSYEQY

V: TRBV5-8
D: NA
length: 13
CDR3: ASSLGGGSNQPQH

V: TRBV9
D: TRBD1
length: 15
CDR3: ASSSGQGEPLGNEQF

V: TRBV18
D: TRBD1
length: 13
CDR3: ASSQVRDSYTEAF

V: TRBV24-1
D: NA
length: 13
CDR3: ATDDWQGRNSPLH

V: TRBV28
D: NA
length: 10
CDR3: ASWALNQPQH

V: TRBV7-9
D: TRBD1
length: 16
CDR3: ASSSLLSGTGLTGELF

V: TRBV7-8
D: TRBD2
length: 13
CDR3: ASSSTSGRFNEQF

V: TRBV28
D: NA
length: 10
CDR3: ASSPFYYGYT

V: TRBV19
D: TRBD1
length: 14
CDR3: ASSIKDRGEIGELF

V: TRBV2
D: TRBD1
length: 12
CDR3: ASRTGQGITEAF

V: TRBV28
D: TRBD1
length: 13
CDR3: ASSQPRTGNYGYT

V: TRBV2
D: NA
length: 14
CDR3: ASSGGQRGVDYGYT

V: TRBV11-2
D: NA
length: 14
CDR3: ASSLAPRAVNTEAF

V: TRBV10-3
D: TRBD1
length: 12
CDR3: AISETGVGGELF

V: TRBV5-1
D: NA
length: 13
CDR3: ASSLMDSQPYEQY

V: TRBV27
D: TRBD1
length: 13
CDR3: ASSSGQGNLYEQY

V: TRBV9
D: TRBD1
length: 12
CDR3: ASSLQTGSIGYT

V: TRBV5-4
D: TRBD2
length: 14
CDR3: ASTAGTSGFTGELF

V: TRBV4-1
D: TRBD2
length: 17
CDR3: ASSQVGLAGGTSMNEQF

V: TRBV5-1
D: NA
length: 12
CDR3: ASSLISGDFEAF

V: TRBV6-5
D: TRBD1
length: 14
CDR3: ASSYGTGVVGYEQF

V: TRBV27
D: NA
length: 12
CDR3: ASSWTETYNEQF

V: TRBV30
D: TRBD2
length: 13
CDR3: AWSVLAGTTYEQY

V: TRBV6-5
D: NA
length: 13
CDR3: ASSYVGLPHGEQY

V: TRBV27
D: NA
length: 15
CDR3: ASSLSRGILAKNIQY

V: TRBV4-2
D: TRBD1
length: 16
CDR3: ASSQDLMDRYSNQPQH

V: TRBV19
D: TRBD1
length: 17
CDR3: ASSVLLGTGGDTRQPQH

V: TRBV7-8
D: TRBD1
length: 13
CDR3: ASSALGQGGEKLF